These T cell receptor beta chains were read from a single sample in a study of shared clonotypes between healthy human individuals. Assay: immunoSEQ multiplex PCR; the TCRdb copy retains only in-frame clones and omits some. The table has 2,500,000 or so clones, over 85% seen once; the top ten hold approximately 0.37%. What was sequenced was naive CD4+ T cells from PBMCs. The receptors originated from a man aged 18-30 years in good health. Some clones in this sample may be carry-over from other donors' samples. Both conserved end residues are trimmed from each CDR3. The D gene is left open where the match is weak.

V gene,D gene,CDR3 protein
TRBV5-6,TRBD2,ASSRTSGRLQETQY
TRBV5-1,NA,ASSLIPGGEGAF
TRBV28,TRBD1,ASSPYGPQGTF
TRBV5-6,NA,ASSFSWPDTQY
TRBV7-9,TRBD1,ASSSTGLETQY
TRBV12-5,NA,ASAPQAGVRVRGTQY
TRBV5-5,TRBD1,ASSPTGGYTGELF
TRBV28,NA,ASSRQLNQPQH
TRBV25-1,TRBD1,ASGQGLNTEAF
TRBV5-1,NA,ASSLTPTDGPYEQY
TRBV6-6,NA,ASSYSGRETQY
TRBV28,NA,ASSPSEVQPGNTIY
TRBV5-4,NA,ASSLRRGISYNEQF
TRBV5-5,TRBD1,ASSYLAGGVNRETQY
TRBV28,TRBD1,ASTRTGSNYGYT
TRBV7-6,NA,ASSLVSGLGSYEQY
TRBV5-1,NA,ASSLEAGGNTIY
TRBV4-2,TRBD1,ASSQDSTGGGNQPQH
TRBV28,NA,ASSASGDTQY
TRBV7-3,TRBD2,ASSLAGVRGGELF
TRBV7-9,TRBD1,ASRSQQGALVTEAF
TRBV6-6,NA,ASSYGQETQY
TRBV11-2,TRBD1,ASSVRQGFMETQY
TRBV19,TRBD1,ASSGQGKGLEDEKLF
TRBV5-4,TRBD2,ASSLASGGYSPLGEQF
TRBV7-2,NA,ASSPIGGSDTQY
TRBV9,NA,ASSRETANTEAF
TRBV15,TRBD1,ATSRGGRPDTQY
TRBV6-5,NA,ASRLYTGTSYEQY
TRBV6-5,NA,ASTKTDPYEQY